This T cell receptor beta chain derives from a study of T cell repertoires in cytomegalovirus infection. Looking at the study overall: It was recently identified HLA-C-restricted and well-studied HLA-B-restricted CMV epitopes that the study used. Shared public TCR beta signatures pointed to both CMV infection and a matching HLA type.

As concerns this clonotype: Its antigen is not identified.

Overall study findings and caveats: Clonotype analysis showed dominance of the ex vivo response by HLA-C-restricted CMV-specific TCR beta clonotypes. CMV carriers with the relevant HLA were identified by cumulative public TCR beta family frequency.

TCRdb re-called the reads with MiXCR, one entry per CDR3 protein. The data hold hundreds of thousands of distinct CDR3 sequences, with roughly a third observed a single time. Looked up from germline, CDR1 is MDHEN and CDR2 is SYDVKM. V lost 6 bases, J lost 2 bases, and 10 bases stayed unmatched. This CDR3 has 15 amino acids. The sequenced sample was cultured PBMCs, obtained from culture after CMV antigen stimulation. The rearrangement uses TRBV28 and TRBJ2-7; 7 bases match TRBD1. This TCR came from a human donor in good health (CMV status not recorded). Some clones in this sample may be carry-over from other donors' samples. The CDR3: CASRSTGVGAYEQYV. In DNA form, the CDR3 reads TGTGCCAGCAGATCCACAGGGGTAGGGGCCTACGAGCAGTACGTC.